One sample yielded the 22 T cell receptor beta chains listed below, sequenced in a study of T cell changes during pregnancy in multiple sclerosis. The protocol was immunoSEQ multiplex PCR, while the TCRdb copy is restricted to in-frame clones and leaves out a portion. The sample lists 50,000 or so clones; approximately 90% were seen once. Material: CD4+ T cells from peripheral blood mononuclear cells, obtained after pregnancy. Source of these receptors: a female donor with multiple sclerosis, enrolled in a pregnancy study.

The CDR3 protein is CASSATSGLTGGSEQYF. In DNA, the CDR3 is TGTGCCAGCAGCGCGACTAGCGGGCTGACCGGGGGGTCCGAGCAGTACTTC. The V call is TRBV7-2, the J call TRBJ2-7; 10 bases align to TRBD2. The V gene's germline CDR1 is SGHTA and CDR2 FQGNSA. This CDR3 is built from 17 residues. The V and J ends lost 5 bases and 6 bases, in that order; junction bases with no gene match: 16.

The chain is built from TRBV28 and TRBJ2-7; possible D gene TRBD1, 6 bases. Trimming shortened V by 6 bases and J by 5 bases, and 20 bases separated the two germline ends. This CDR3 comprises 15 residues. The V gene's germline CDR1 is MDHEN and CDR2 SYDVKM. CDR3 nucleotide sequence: TGTGCCAGCAGGGAATCACAGGGATCGCTGCACGAGCAGTACTTC. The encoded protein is CASRESQGSLHEQYF.

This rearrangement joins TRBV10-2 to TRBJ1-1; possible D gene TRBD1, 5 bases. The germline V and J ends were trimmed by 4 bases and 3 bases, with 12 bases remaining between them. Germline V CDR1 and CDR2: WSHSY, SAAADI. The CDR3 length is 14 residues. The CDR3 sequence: CASSVRGRDTEAFF. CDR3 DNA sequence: TGCGCCAGCAGTGTAAGGGGCCGCGACACTGAAGCTTTCTTT.

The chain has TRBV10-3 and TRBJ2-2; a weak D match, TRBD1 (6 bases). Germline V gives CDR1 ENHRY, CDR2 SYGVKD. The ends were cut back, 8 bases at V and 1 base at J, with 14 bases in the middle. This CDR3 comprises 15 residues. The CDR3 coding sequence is TGTGCCATCGGAGTAGAGGGGGTGAACACCGGGGAGCTGTTTTTT. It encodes CAIGVEGVNTGELFF.

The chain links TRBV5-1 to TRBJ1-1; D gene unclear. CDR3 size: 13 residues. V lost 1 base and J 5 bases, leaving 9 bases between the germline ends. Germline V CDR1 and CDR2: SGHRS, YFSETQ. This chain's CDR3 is CASSLFRGTEAFF. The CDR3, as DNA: TGCGCCAGCAGCTTGTTTCGGGGTACTGAAGCTTTCTTT. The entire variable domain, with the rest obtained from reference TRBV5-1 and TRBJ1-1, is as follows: KAGVTQTPRYLIKTRGQQVTLSCSPISGHRSVSWYQQTPGQGLQFLFEYFSETQRNKGNFPGRFSGRQFSNSRSEMNVSTLELGDSALYLCASSLFRGTEAFFGQGTRLTVV.

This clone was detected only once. Written as DNA, the CDR3 is TGTGCCAGCAGTGGGGGGGACCGCTACGAGCAGTACTTC. This gives the protein CASSGGDRYEQYF. The V call is TRBV28, the J call TRBJ2-7; 7 bases line up with TRBD2. Losses at the gene ends were 5 bases for V and 3 bases for J; bases not matched to a gene: 4. There are 13 residues in the CDR3. The germline gives CDR1 MDHEN, CDR2 SYDVKM. Supplemented by reference TRBV28 and TRBJ2-7, the full variable domain reads DVKVTQSSRYLVKRTGEKVFLECVQDMDHENMFWYRQDPGLGLRLIYFSYDVKMKEKGDIPEGYSVSREKKERFSLILESASTNQTSMYLCASSGGDRYEQYFGPGTRLTVT.

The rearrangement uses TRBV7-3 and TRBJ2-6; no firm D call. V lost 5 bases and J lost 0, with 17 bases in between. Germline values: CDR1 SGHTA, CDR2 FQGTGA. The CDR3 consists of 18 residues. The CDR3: CASSPGLVGSSGANVLTF. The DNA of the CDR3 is TGTGCCAGCAGCCCCGGCCTCGTGGGCTCCTCTGGGGCCAACGTCCTGACTTTC. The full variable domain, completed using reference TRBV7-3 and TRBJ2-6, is GAGVSQTPSNKVTEKGKYVELRCDPISGHTALYWYRQSLGQGPEFLIYFQGTGAADDSGLPNDRFFAVRPEGSVSTLKIQRTERGDSAVYLCASSPGLVGSSGANVLTFGAGSRLTVL.

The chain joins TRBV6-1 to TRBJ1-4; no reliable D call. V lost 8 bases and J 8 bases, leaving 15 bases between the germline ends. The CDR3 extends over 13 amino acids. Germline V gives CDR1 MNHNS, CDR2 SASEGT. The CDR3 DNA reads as TGTGCCAGCGACCCTCTGCGCGGGGAAAAACTGTTTTTT. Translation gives CASDPLRGEKLFF.

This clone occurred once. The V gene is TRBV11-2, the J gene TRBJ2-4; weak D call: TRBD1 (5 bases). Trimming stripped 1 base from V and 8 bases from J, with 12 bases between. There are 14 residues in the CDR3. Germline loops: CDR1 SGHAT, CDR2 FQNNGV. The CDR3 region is CASSLGTPEYIQYF. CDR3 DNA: TGTGCCAGCAGCTTAGGGACACCAGAGTACATTCAGTACTTC.

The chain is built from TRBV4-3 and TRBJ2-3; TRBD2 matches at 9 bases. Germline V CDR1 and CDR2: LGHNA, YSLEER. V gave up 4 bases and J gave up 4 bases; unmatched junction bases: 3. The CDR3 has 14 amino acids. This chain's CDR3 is CASSPWTSADTQYF. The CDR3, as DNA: TGCGCCAGCAGCCCGTGGACTAGCGCAGATACGCAGTATTTT.

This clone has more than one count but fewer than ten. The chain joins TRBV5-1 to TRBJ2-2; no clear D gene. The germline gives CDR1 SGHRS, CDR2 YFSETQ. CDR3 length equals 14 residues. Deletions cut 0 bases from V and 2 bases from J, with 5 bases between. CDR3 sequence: CASSLGLNTGELFF. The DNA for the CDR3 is TGCGCCAGCAGCTTGGGACTCAACACCGGGGAGCTGTTTTTT.

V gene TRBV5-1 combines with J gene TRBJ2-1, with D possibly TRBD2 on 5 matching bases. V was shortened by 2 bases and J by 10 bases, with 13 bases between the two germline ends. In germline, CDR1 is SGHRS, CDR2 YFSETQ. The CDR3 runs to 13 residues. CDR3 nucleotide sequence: TGCGCCAGCAGCTTTACCGGGAACTACGAGCAGTTCTTC. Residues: CASSFTGNYEQFF.

The CDR3, as DNA: TGCGCCAGCAGCCTGCTTGGGAGAGGGACTAATGAAAAACTGTTTTTT. It is translated as CASSLLGRGTNEKLFF. V gene TRBV5-1 combines with J gene TRBJ1-4; D gene unclear. Trimming stripped 4 bases from V and 2 bases from J, with 15 bases between. Germline loops: CDR1 SGHRS, CDR2 YFSETQ. This CDR3 is built from 16 residues.

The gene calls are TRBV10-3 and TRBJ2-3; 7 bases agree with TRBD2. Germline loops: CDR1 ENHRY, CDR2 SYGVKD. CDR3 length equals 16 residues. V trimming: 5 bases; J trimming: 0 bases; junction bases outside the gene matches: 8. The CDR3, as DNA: TGTGCCATCAGTCCCAGCGGGACTACTAGCACAGATACGCAGTATTTT. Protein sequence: CAISPSGTTSTDTQYF.

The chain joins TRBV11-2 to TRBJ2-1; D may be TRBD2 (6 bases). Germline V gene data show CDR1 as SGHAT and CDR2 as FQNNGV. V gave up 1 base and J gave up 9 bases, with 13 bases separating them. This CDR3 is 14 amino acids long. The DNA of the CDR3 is TGTGCCAGCAGCTTAGCGGGAGAAAAGAGTGAGCAGTTCTTC. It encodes CASSLAGEKSEQFF.

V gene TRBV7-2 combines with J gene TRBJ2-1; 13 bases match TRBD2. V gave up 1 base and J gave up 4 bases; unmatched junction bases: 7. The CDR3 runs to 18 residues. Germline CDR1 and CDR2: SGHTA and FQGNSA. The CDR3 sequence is CASSLVGGTSGAYNEQFF. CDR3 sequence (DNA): TGTGCCAGCAGCTTAGTTGGTGGGACTAGCGGGGCGTACAATGAGCAGTTCTTC.

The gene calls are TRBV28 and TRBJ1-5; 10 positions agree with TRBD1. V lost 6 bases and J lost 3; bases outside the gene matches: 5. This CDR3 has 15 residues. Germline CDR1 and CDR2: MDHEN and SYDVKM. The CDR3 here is CASSLGQGFNQPQHF. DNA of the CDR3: TGTGCCAGCAGCCTGGGACAGGGGTTCAATCAGCCCCAGCATTTT.

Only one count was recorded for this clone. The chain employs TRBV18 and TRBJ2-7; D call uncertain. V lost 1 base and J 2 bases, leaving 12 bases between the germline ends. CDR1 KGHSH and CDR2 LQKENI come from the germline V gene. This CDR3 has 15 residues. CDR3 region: CASSPRSTPTYEQYF. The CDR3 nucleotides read TGTGCCAGCTCACCACGGAGTACGCCTACCTACGAGCAGTACTTC.

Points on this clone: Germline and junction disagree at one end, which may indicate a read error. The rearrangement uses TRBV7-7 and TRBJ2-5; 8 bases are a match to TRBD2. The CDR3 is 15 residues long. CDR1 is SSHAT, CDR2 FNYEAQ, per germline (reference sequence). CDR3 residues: CASSSSSGGQETQYF. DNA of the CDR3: TGTGCTAGCAGCTCCTCGTCGGGGGGGCAAGAGACCCAGTACTTC.

In nucleotides, the CDR3 is TGTGCCAGCATAGCGGGAGGGTTAAATGAGCAGTTCTTC. This codes for CASIAGGLNEQFF. The chain employs TRBV28 and TRBJ2-1; TRBD2 aligns across 11 bases. CDR1 is MDHEN, CDR2 SYDVKM, per germline. CDR3 length equals 13 residues. The ends lost 7 bases at V and 7 bases at J; junction bases unmatched: 3.

The CDR3: CASKEFSGMGETQYF. In nucleotides, the CDR3 is TGTGCCAGCAAGGAATTTAGCGGGATGGGTGAGACCCAGTACTTC. This rearrangement joins TRBV28 to TRBJ2-5; 8 nucleotides line up with TRBD2. Germline assignment: CDR1 MDHEN and CDR2 SYDVKM. Trimming cost V 7 bases and J 5 bases; bases outside gene matches: 12. CDR3 length equals 15 residues.

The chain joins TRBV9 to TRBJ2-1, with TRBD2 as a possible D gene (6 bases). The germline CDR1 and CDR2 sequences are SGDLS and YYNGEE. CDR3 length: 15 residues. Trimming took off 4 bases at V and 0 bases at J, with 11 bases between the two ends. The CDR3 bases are TGTGCCAGCAGCACCGGGACTTCCTCCTACAATGAGCAGTTCTTC. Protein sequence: CASSTGTSSYNEQFF.